The 5 T cell receptor beta chains listed next were all sequenced from one sample in a study of cytomegalovirus exposure and HLA in healthy donors. PCR amplification relied on 60 Vbeta primers (plus 13 Jbeta primers). Produced via immunoSEQ multiplex PCR; TCRdb's table is partial and in-frame only. The sample carries more than 100,000 clones, approximately 84% recorded once. Sequenced: PBMCs. These receptors were taken from a woman aged 18 to 35 in good health and CMV-seronegative.

The chain joins TRBV4-2 to TRBJ1-3, with TRBD1 as a possible D gene (6 bases). The CDR3 runs 15 residues. Germline assignment: CDR1 LGHNA and CDR2 YNFKEQ. Trimming removed 1 base at V and 4 bases at J, with 11 bases between. In DNA form, the CDR3 reads TGTGCCAGCAGCCAAGCTACAGGGTTGGGAAACACCATATATTTT. It codes for CASSQATGLGNTIYF.

CDR3 bases: TGCGCCAGCAGCTTGATCGGGGACTTAGATGAGCAGTTCTTC. Protein: CASSLIGDLDEQFF. The J gene is TRBJ2-1, the V gene TRBV5-1; possible D gene TRBD2, 6 bases. This CDR3 has 14 residues. Germline V gene lookup returns CDR1 SGHRS and CDR2 YFSETQ. The ends were cut back, 1 base at V and 8 bases at J, with 13 bases in the middle.

The V and J genes are TRBV5-8 and TRBJ2-7, with 7 bases that match TRBD2. Looked up from germline, CDR1 is SGHTS and CDR2 is YDEGEE. Germline trimming cut 2 bases from V and 5 bases from J; bases unmatched to any gene: 10. The CDR3 is made up of 15 amino acids. CDR3 loop: CASSFDGGRANEQYF. The CDR3 DNA sequence: TGTGCCAGCAGCTTCGATGGAGGGAGGGCAAACGAGCAGTACTTC.

The chain links TRBV5-1 to TRBJ2-2; TRBD2 might be the D (5 bases). Trimming removed 1 base from V and 5 bases from J, with 6 bases in between. This CDR3 has 13 residues. CDR1 is SGHRS and CDR2 is YFSETQ in the germline V gene. The CDR3 reads CASSLSGTGELFF. The CDR3 nucleotides are TGCGCCAGCAGCTTGAGCGGAACCGGGGAGCTGTTTTTT.

In regard to this clone: The germline gene is not matched at one end of the junction; a read error may be the cause. The V and J genes are TRBV7-9 and TRBJ1-5; TRBD1 is a possible D gene (5 bases). The CDR3 loop spans 14 amino acids. In germline, CDR1 is SEHNR, CDR2 FQNEAQ (reference sequence). CDR3 sequence (DNA): TGTTCCAGCAGCTTATTAGGGGAAGGACAGCCCCAGCATTTT. Amino acid sequence: CSSSLLGEGQPQHF. The variable domain in full, completed from reference TRBV7-9 and TRBJ1-5, reads DTGVSQNPRHKITKRGQNVTFRCDPISEHNRLYWYRQTLGQGPEFLTYFQNEAQLEKSRLLSDRFSAERPKGSFSTLEIQRTEQGDSAMYLCSSSLLGEGQPQHFGDGTRLSIL.